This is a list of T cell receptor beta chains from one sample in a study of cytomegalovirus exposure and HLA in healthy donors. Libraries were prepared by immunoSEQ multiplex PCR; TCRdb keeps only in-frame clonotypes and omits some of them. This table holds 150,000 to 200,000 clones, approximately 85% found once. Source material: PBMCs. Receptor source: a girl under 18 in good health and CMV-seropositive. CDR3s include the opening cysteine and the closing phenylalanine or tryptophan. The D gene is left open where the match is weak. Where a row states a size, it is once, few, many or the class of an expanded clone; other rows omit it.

cdr3_aa: CATATSRYTGELFF; cdr3_nt: TGTGCCACCGCCACCTCCAGATACACCGGGGAGCTGTTTTTT; clone_size: .; d_call: .; v_call: TRBV15; j_call: TRBJ2-2; cdr3_length: 14
cdr3_aa: CASSPDRREQYF; cdr3_nt: TGTGCCAGCTCACCCGACAGAAGGGAGCAGTACTTC; clone_size: .; d_call: .; v_call: TRBV18; j_call: TRBJ2-7; cdr3_length: 12
cdr3_aa: CAWLRQGPAFF; cdr3_nt: TGTGCCTGGCTCAGGCAGGGGCCAGCTTTCTTT; clone_size: .; d_call: .; v_call: TRBV30; j_call: TRBJ1-1; cdr3_length: 11
cdr3_aa: CASSPLGTGVNTEAFF; cdr3_nt: TGCGCCAGCAGCCCACTCGGGACAGGGGTGAACACTGAAGCTTTCTTT; clone_size: .; d_call: TRBD1; v_call: TRBV5-1; j_call: TRBJ1-1; cdr3_length: 16
cdr3_aa: CASSETTGAGETQYF; cdr3_nt: TGTGCCAGCAGCGAGACAACAGGGGCGGGAGAGACCCAGTACTTC; clone_size: .; d_call: TRBD1; v_call: TRBV7-9; j_call: TRBJ2-5; cdr3_length: 15
cdr3_aa: CASSLSGTGDSPLHF; cdr3_nt: TGTGCCAGCAGTTTATCCGGGACAGGGGATTCACCCCTCCACTTT; clone_size: .; d_call: TRBD1; v_call: TRBV6-5; j_call: TRBJ1-6; cdr3_length: 15
cdr3_aa: CASSLDASANYGYTF; cdr3_nt: TGCGCCAGCAGCTTGGACGCCAGCGCTAACTATGGCTACACCTTC; clone_size: .; d_call: .; v_call: TRBV5-1; j_call: TRBJ1-2; cdr3_length: 15
cdr3_aa: CALSGGTEAFF; cdr3_nt: TGTGCCCTTTCGGGAGGGACTGAAGCTTTCTTT; clone_size: once; d_call: .; v_call: TRBV30; j_call: TRBJ1-1; cdr3_length: 11
cdr3_aa: CATSSGQGASGNTIYF; cdr3_nt: TGTGCCACCAGCAGCGGACAGGGGGCCTCTGGAAACACCATATATTTT; clone_size: once; d_call: TRBD1; v_call: TRBV15; j_call: TRBJ1-3; cdr3_length: 16
cdr3_aa: CASSLGQGSGTEAFF; cdr3_nt: TGCGCCAGCAGCTTGGGACAGGGGAGTGGTACTGAAGCTTTCTTT; clone_size: .; d_call: TRBD1; v_call: TRBV5-1; j_call: TRBJ1-1; cdr3_length: 15
cdr3_aa: CSVETQNGYTF; cdr3_nt: TGCAGCGTTGAAACACAGAATGGCTACACCTTC; clone_size: .; d_call: .; v_call: TRBV29-1; j_call: TRBJ1-2; cdr3_length: 11
cdr3_aa: CASSDRDSVNEKLFF; cdr3_nt: TGTGCCAGCAGTGACCGGGACAGCGTAAATGAAAAACTGTTTTTT; clone_size: .; d_call: TRBD1; v_call: TRBV6-1; j_call: TRBJ1-4; cdr3_length: 15
cdr3_aa: CASSPGGSSYNEQFF; cdr3_nt: TGTGCCAGTAGCCCAGGGGGGAGCTCCTACAATGAGCAGTTCTTC; clone_size: .; d_call: .; v_call: TRBV19; j_call: TRBJ2-1; cdr3_length: 15
cdr3_aa: CASSIRGQGASNYGYTF; cdr3_nt: TGTGCCAGTAGTATTCGGGGACAGGGGGCGTCTAACTATGGCTACACCTTC; clone_size: .; d_call: TRBD1; v_call: TRBV19; j_call: TRBJ1-2; cdr3_length: 17
cdr3_aa: CASSLTYRNTGELFF; cdr3_nt: TGTGCCAGTAGTCTTACCTACAGGAACACCGGGGAGCTGTTTTTT; clone_size: .; d_call: .; v_call: TRBV19; j_call: TRBJ2-2; cdr3_length: 15